What follows are 32 T cell receptor beta chains derived from one specimen sequenced in a study of blood T cell repertoires in COVID-19. Only in-frame clones appear in the TCRdb table, and some are missing; sequencing was by immunoSEQ multiplex PCR. Here the sample spans 68,000 or so clones, approximately 92% being singletons. The sample comprised peripheral blood. These receptors originate from a man between 50 and 59 years old with active COVID-19.

The V call is TRBV25-1, the J call TRBJ1-1; TRBD1 aligns across 7 bases. The CDR3 is 14 amino acids. V lost 7 bases, J lost 2 bases, and 7 bases stayed unmatched. The germline V gene encodes CDR1 MGHDK and CDR2 SYGVNS. For the CDR3, the DNA is TGTGCCAGCATTAGGGCAGGGGGAAACACTGAAGCTTTCTTT. Amino acid sequence: CASIRAGGNTEAFF. The whole variable domain, filled in from reference TRBV25-1 and TRBJ1-1, reads EADIYQTPRYLVIGTGKKITLECSQTMGHDKMYWYQQDPGMELHLIHYSYGVNSTEKGDLSSESTVSRIRTEHFPLTLESARPSHTSQYLCASIRAGGNTEAFFGQGTRLTVV.

J is TRBJ2-5 and V is TRBV6-2 or TRBV6-3; no clear D gene. Trimming left V 5 bases short and J 5 bases short, with 12 bases between. This CDR3 is 13 amino acids long. The germline CDR1 and CDR2 sequences are MNHEY and SVGEGT. The CDR3 protein is CASSNETPETQYF. In nucleotides, the CDR3 is TGTGCCAGCAGTAACGAGACACCTGAGACCCAGTACTTC.

The chain carries TRBV5-6 and TRBJ1-3; no definite D call. From germline, CDR1 is SGHDT and CDR2 YYEEEE. The V and J ends lost 1 base and 3 bases respectively, with 5 bases between them. The CDR3 has 13 residues. The CDR3 reads CASSLTGGNTIYF. The CDR3 DNA sequence: TGTGCCAGCAGCTTGACTGGTGGAAACACCATATATTTT.

The chain joins TRBV4-1 to TRBJ2-7, with 9 positions matching TRBD2. The V gene end was trimmed by 0 bases and the J gene end by 5 bases; junction bases not matched to a gene: 11. Germline V gives CDR1 MGHRA, CDR2 YSYEKL. This CDR3 has 17 residues. In nucleotides, the CDR3 is TGCGCCAGCAGCCAAGACGGGAGATGGCGGGGGGGCGACGAGCAGTACTTC. It specifies CASSQDGRWRGGDEQYF.

V usage is TRBV27 and J usage is TRBJ2-3; 9 positions match TRBD2. With V trimmed by 5 bases and J by 3 bases, 9 bases remained unmatched. This CDR3 comprises 16 residues. Germline V gene data show CDR1 as MNHEY and CDR2 as SMNVEV (reference sequence). The CDR3 bases are TGTGCCAGCAGTCCGGCGGGACTAGCCTTAACAGATACGCAGTATTTT. Its translation: CASSPAGLALTDTQYF.

The table lists this clone with a count of one. This rearrangement joins TRBV6-5 to TRBJ2-2; 8 bases match TRBD1. The CDR3 runs to 15 residues. Germline trimming cut 6 bases from V and 6 bases from J; bases unmatched to any gene: 9. Germline values: CDR1 MNHEY, CDR2 SVGAGI. The CDR3 spells CASRDRTGMAGELFF. The CDR3 region has the DNA TGTGCCAGCAGAGATCGGACAGGGATGGCCGGGGAGCTGTTTTTT.

The chain has TRBV5-5 and TRBJ2-7, with D maybe TRBD1 (6 bases). CDR3 length equals 13 residues. Germline loops: CDR1 SGHKS, CDR2 YYEKEE (reference sequence). V was shortened by 0 bases and J by 6 bases, with 10 bases between the two germline ends. CDR3: CASSLDRASEQYF. CDR3 nucleotide sequence: TGTGCCAGCAGCTTGGACAGGGCGTCCGAGCAGTACTTC.

The chain is built from TRBV3-1 (or the pseudogene TRBV3-2) and TRBJ2-7; 12 bases align to TRBD1. Trimming at V came to 0 bases and at J to 5 bases, leaving 8 bases not matched to a gene. The CDR3 has 17 amino acids. Germline CDR1 and CDR2: LGHDT and YNNKEL (reference sequence). The CDR3 here is CASSQDVWGQGANEQYF. The CDR3, as DNA: TGTGCCAGCAGCCAAGATGTTTGGGGACAGGGGGCAAACGAGCAGTACTTC.

V is TRBV5-1 and J is TRBJ2-5, with D perhaps TRBD2 (6 bases). Trimming stripped 4 bases from V and 5 bases from J, with 15 bases between. This CDR3 region has 14 residues. Germline V gives CDR1 SGHRS, CDR2 YFSETQ. The CDR3 DNA follows: TGCGCCAGCAGCGTGGAGGGAGCGTCCGAGACCCAGTACTTC. Translating it yields CASSVEGASETQYF.

This sequence joins TRBV18 and TRBJ2-7; D is possibly TRBD2 (5 bases). The CDR3 length is 12 residues. Germline V lookup: CDR1 KGHSH, CDR2 LQKENI. V was cut by 3 bases and J by 5 bases, with 8 bases left in between. This chain's CDR3 is CASSPIGDEQYF. CDR3 nucleotide sequence: TGTGCCAGCTCACCGATCGGGGACGAGCAGTACTTC.

This sequence joins TRBV11-3 and TRBJ2-3; TRBD2 might be the D (6 bases). Deletions cut 5 bases from V and 6 bases from J, with 15 bases between. The V gene's germline CDR1 is SGHNT and CDR2 YENEEA. CDR3 length equals 14 residues. The CDR3 sequence: CASSRAGKEDTQYF. In DNA form, the CDR3 reads TGTGCCAGCAGCCGGGCGGGGAAGGAGGATACGCAGTATTTT. Together with reference TRBV11-3 and TRBJ2-3, the CDR3 gives the full variable domain: EAGVVQSPRYKIIEKKQPVAFWCNPISGHNTLYWYLQNLGQGPELLIRYENEEAVDDSQLPKDRFSAERLKGVDSTLKIQPAELGDSAVYLCASSRAGKEDTQYFGPGTRLTVL.

In this sample, this clone turned up once. The genes are TRBV7-9 and TRBJ2-1; possibly TRBD1 for D (7 bases). The V gene lost 5 bases and the J gene lost 2 bases, with 16 bases spanning the gap. CDR3 size: 16 residues. The germline V gene encodes CDR1 SEHNR and CDR2 FQNEAQ (reference sequence). CDR3 coding DNA: TGTGCCAGCAGCCTTATGGAGGGGGCAACCTACAATGAGCAGTTCTTC. This sequence encodes CASSLMEGATYNEQFF.

The rearrangement links TRBV12-3 or TRBV12-4 to TRBJ1-1; TRBD1 matches at 10 bases. This CDR3 has 13 residues. Trimming took 5 bases from V and 9 from J; bases not matched to a gene: 6. CDR3 coding DNA: TGTGCCAGCAGTCCGGGACAGGGGCTCCAAGCTTTCTTT. It yields the protein CASSPGQGLQAFF.

The J gene is TRBJ2-4, the V gene TRBV7-2; D may be TRBD1 (5 bases). The V and J ends lost 1 base and 0 bases respectively, with 10 bases between them. This CDR3 is built from 16 residues. Looked up from germline, CDR1 is SGHTA and CDR2 is FQGNSA. This CDR3 reads CASSLVQGLAKNIQYF. The CDR3 DNA sequence: TGTGCCAGCAGCTTAGTCCAGGGCCTAGCCAAAAACATTCAGTACTTC. Looking up the rest from reference TRBV7-2 and TRBJ2-4 gives the full variable domain: GAGVSQSPSNKVTEKGKDVELRCDPISGHTALYWYRQSLGQGLEFLIYFQGNSAPDKSGLPSDRFSAERTGGSVSTLTIQRTQQEDSAVYLCASSLVQGLAKNIQYFGAGTRLSVL.

The chain combines TRBV12-3 or TRBV12-4 with TRBJ1-5; tentatively, D is TRBD1 (5 bases). The V gene lost 3 bases and the J gene lost 6 bases, with 9 bases spanning the gap. The CDR3 spans 13 residues. The CDR3: CASSFGGSQPQHF. The DNA of the CDR3 is TGTGCCAGCAGTTTCGGGGGGAGTCAGCCCCAGCATTTT.

The V and J genes are TRBV7-8 and TRBJ2-5; D is possibly TRBD1 (6 bases). The CDR3 consists of 15 residues. Trimming left V 0 bases short and J 7 bases short, with 15 bases between. CDR1 and CDR2 from the germline V gene are SGHVS and FQNEAQ. The CDR3 DNA follows: TGTGCCAGCAGCTTAGCACGGCAGGGGCTTCGGACCCAGTACTTC. Amino acid sequence: CASSLARQGLRTQYF. The complete variable domain, with remaining parts taken from reference TRBV7-8 and TRBJ2-5, reads GAGVSQSPRYKVAKRGQDVALRCDPISGHVSLFWYQQALGQGPEFLTYFQNEAQLDKSGLPSDRFFAERPEGSVSTLKIQRTQQEDSAVYLCASSLARQGLRTQYFGPGTRLLVL.

The chain uses TRBV12-3 or TRBV12-4 and TRBJ2-1; a possible D gene is TRBD1 (6 bases). V gave up 1 base and J gave up 15 bases, with 10 bases separating them. There are 11 residues in the CDR3. CDR3 sequence reads: CASSLGPRGFF. The DNA of the CDR3 is TGTGCCAGCAGTTTAGGACCCAGGGGGTTCTTC.

The chain joins TRBV3-1 (or the pseudogene TRBV3-2) to TRBJ2-3, with TRBD1 matching 7 bases. There are 18 residues in the CDR3. After removal of 3 bases from V and 1 base from J, the junction contained 13 bases not matched to a gene. Germline V lookup: CDR1 LGHDT, CDR2 YNNKEL (reference sequence). DNA for the CDR3: TGTGCCAGCAGCCACGCTGAGAGGGGGCTCCGGGGCACAGATACGCAGTATTTT. It specifies CASSHAERGLRGTDTQYF.

The V gene is TRBV7-4, the J gene TRBJ1-2; 8 bases agree with TRBD1. The V and J ends lost 2 bases and 7 bases, in that order; junction bases with no gene match: 15. CDR3 size: 17 residues. In germline, CDR1 is SGHVT, CDR2 SQSDAQ. In DNA form, the CDR3 reads TGTGCCAGCAGCTTACCGGGGCAGGGGGCGACGCTTCTTGGCTACACCTTC. Protein sequence: CASSLPGQGATLLGYTF. The variable domain in full, with the rest retrieved from reference TRBV7-4 and TRBJ1-2, is GAGVSQSPRYKVAKRGRDVALRCDSISGHVTLYWYRQTLGQGSEVLTYSQSDAQRDKSGRPSGRFSAERPERSVSTLKIQRTEQGDSAVYLCASSLPGQGATLLGYTFGSGTRLTVV.

V usage is TRBV2 and J usage is TRBJ1-5; unclear D gene. CDR1 and CDR2 from the germline V gene are SNHLY and FYNNEI. The CDR3 is made up of 14 amino acids. Trimming stripped 2 bases from V and 5 bases from J, with 10 bases between. The CDR3 region is CASSESAGYQPQHF. The CDR3 DNA reads TGTGCCAGCAGTGAAAGTGCGGGATATCAGCCCCAGCATTTT.

The rearrangement uses TRBV10-3 and TRBJ2-1; 11 bases agree with TRBD1. The CDR3 consists of 16 residues. Trimming cost V 2 bases and J 6 bases; bases outside gene matches: 6. Germline V CDR1 and CDR2: ENHRY, SYGVKD. The CDR3 DNA reads TGTGCCATCAGTGAGGGGTGGACAGGGGGCTCCAATGAGCAGTTCTTC. Its protein is CAISEGWTGGSNEQFF.

Only one count was recorded for this clone. The chain combines TRBV4-1 with TRBJ2-1, with 9 bases fitting TRBD2. Germline V CDR1 and CDR2: MGHRA, YSYEKL. The V segment lost 4 bases and the J segment 3 bases; nucleotides outside the gene matches: 4. The CDR3 loop spans 15 amino acids. CDR3 amino acids: CASSRSSGGYNEQFF. The CDR3 DNA is TGCGCCAGCAGCCGTAGTAGCGGGGGCTACAATGAGCAGTTCTTC.

The CDR3 bases are TGCAGCGTTGCTCTCGACAGAACTTACACAGATACGCAGTATTTT. This codes for CSVALDRTYTDTQYF. The rearrangement links TRBV29-1 to TRBJ2-3, with TRBD1 as a possible D gene (5 bases). The germline V and J ends were trimmed by 4 bases and 2 bases, with 16 bases remaining between them. There are 15 residues in the CDR3. Germline V CDR1 and CDR2: SQVTM, ANQGSEA.

This chain joins TRBV28 and TRBJ2-7; 9 nucleotides agree with TRBD1. CDR1 is MDHEN and CDR2 is SYDVKM in the germline V gene. V trimming: 6 bases; J trimming: 6 bases; junction bases outside the gene matches: 9. The CDR3 contains 14 residues. The CDR3 loop reads CASSLGTGRFEQYF. As DNA, the CDR3 is TGTGCCAGCAGCCTCGGGACAGGGAGGTTCGAGCAGTACTTC.

This rearrangement joins TRBV7-8 to TRBJ2-3, with TRBD2 matching over 8 bases. The J segment lost 6 bases and the V segment lost 3 bases, leaving 5 bases of the junction unmatched. CDR1 and CDR2 from the germline V gene are SGHVS and FQNEAQ. The CDR3 has 14 amino acids. The CDR3 sequence: CASSFSGVVDTQYF. For the CDR3, the DNA is TGTGCCAGCAGCTTTAGCGGGGTTGTTGATACGCAGTATTTT.

This clone was found a few times. The chain is built from TRBV7-9 and TRBJ2-7; D is possibly TRBD1 (5 bases). The CDR3 is 15 residues long. Trimming left V 5 bases short and J 1 base short, with 15 bases between. Germline lookup yields CDR1 SEHNR and CDR2 FQNEAQ (reference sequence). The CDR3 DNA is TGTGCCAGCAGCGCGACAGTAGGGCGATCCTACGAGCAGTACTTC. It is translated as CASSATVGRSYEQYF.

The rearrangement joins TRBV2 to TRBJ2-1; TRBD2 agrees at 11 bases. Trimming took 6 bases from V and 11 from J; bases not matched to a gene: 3. CDR1 is SNHLY and CDR2 is FYNNEI in the germline V gene. There are 12 residues in the CDR3. CDR3 amino acids: CASRLAGGKQFF. The CDR3 DNA reads TGTGCCAGCAGGCTAGCGGGGGGTAAGCAGTTCTTC.

V usage is TRBV2 and J usage is TRBJ2-7; D may be TRBD2 (6 bases). CDR1 is SNHLY and CDR2 is FYNNEI in the germline V gene. CDR3 length equals 13 residues. V gave up 5 bases and J gave up 1 base, with 9 bases separating them. The CDR3 loop is CASSRGKSYEQYF. In nucleotides, the CDR3 is TGTGCCAGCAGTCGGGGGAAGTCCTACGAGCAGTACTTC.

This chain connects TRBV11-2 to TRBJ2-2, with 7 bases identical to TRBD1. This CDR3 spans 15 amino acids. V shed 2 bases, J shed 3 bases, and the junction held 3 bases outside the gene matches. The V gene's germline CDR1 is SGHAT and CDR2 FQNNGV. The CDR3 nucleotides read TGTGCCAGCAGCTTAAATACAGGGGACACCGGGGAGCTGTTTTTT. This codes for CASSLNTGDTGELFF.

The chain recombines TRBV30 with TRBJ1-3; no reliable D call. This CDR3 has 14 amino acids. Germline-derived CDR1 and CDR2 are GTSNPN and SVGIG (reference sequence). V lost 2 bases, J lost 4 bases, and 12 bases lay in between. The CDR3 bases are TGTGCCTGGAGTTGGAGCGGTGGGGGAAACACCATATATTTT. Translated: CAWSWSGGGNTIYF. The entire variable domain, with the rest obtained from reference TRBV30 and TRBJ1-3, is as follows: SQTIHQWPATLVQPVGSPLSLECTVEGTSNPNLYWYRQAAGRGLQLLFYSVGIGQISSEVPQNLSASRPQDRQFILSSKKLLLSDSGFYLCAWSWSGGGNTIYFGEGSWLTVV.

The V and J genes are TRBV4-3 and TRBJ2-3, with 14 bases that match TRBD2. With 4 bases clipped from V and 2 bases from J, the junction kept 5 bases outside the gene matches. The V gene's germline CDR1 is LGHNA and CDR2 YSLEER. This CDR3 has 17 amino acids. CDR3 bases: TGCGCCAGCAGCCGCGGACTAGCGGGGGGTAACACAGATACGCAGTATTTT. Amino acids: CASSRGLAGGNTDTQYF.

The J gene is TRBJ2-1, the V gene TRBV2, with D possibly TRBD1 on 6 matching bases. V lost 7 bases, J lost 4 bases, and 20 bases lay in between. Germline-derived CDR1 and CDR2 are SNHLY and FYNNEI. The length of the CDR3 is 16 residues. The CDR3 protein is CASTSDLGTLYNEQFF. The CDR3 DNA reads as TGTGCCAGCACTAGTGACCTTGGGACACTTTACAATGAGCAGTTCTTC.